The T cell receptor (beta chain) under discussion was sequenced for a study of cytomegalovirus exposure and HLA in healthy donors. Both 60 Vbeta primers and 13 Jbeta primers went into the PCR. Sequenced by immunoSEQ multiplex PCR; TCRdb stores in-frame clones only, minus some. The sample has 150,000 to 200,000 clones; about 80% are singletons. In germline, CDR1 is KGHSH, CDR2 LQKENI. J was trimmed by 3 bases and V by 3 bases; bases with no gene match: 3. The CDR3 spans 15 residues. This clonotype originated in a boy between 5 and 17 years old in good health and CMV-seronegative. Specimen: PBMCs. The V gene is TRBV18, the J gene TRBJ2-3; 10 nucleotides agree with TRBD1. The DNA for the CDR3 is TGTGCCAGCTCACCGGGACAGGGGAGGACAGATACGCAGTATTTT. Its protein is CASSPGQGRTDTQYF.